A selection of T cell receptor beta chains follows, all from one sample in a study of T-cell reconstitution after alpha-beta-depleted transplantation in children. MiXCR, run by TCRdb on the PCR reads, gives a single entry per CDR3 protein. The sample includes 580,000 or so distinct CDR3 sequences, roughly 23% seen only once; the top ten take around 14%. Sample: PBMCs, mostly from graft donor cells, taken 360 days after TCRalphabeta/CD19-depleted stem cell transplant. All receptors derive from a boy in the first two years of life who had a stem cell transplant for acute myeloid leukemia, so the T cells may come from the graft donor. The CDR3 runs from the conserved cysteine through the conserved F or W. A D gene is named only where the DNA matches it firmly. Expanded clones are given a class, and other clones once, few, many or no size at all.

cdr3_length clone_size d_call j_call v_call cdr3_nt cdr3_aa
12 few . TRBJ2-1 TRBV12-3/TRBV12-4 TGTGCCAGCAGTTTAGTCTACGGGGAGCAGTTCTTC CASSLVYGEQFF
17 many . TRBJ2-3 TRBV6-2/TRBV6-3 TGTGCCAGCAGTCGAACTCCCGTCGTAGACCTCACAGATACGCAGTATTTT CASSRTPVVDLTDTQYF
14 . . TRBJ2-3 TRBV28 TGTGCCAGCAGTAACAGACTCATCACAGATACGCAGTATTTT CASSNRLITDTQYF
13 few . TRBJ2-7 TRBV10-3 TGTGCCATCAGTGGTTTGCGGGGCTACGAGCAGTACTTC CAISGLRGYEQYF
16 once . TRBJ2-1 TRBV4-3 TGCGCCAGAAGCCAAGACTTCGGGACATCATCCGGTGAGCAGTTCTTC CARSQDFGTSSGEQFF
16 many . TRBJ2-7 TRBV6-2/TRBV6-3 TGTGCCAGCAGTGGATCCAACCAGGGCAAGACCTACGAGCAGTACTTC CASSGSNQGKTYEQYF
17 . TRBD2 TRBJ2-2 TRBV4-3 TGCGCCAGCAGCGAAGTGGCGGGGGGCGCGAACACCGGGGAGCTGTTTTTT CASSEVAGGANTGELFF
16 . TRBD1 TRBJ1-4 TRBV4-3 TGCGCCAGCAGCCAAGGGTTAACAGGGGGGAGCGAAAAACTGTTTTTT CASSQGLTGGSEKLFF
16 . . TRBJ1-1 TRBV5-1 TGCGCCAGCAGAAGAGGGTCCTACCCCACGAACACTGAAGCTTTCTTT CASRRGSYPTNTEAFF
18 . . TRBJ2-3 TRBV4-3 TGCGCCAGCAGCCAAGATGAATGGGAGGCCTCTAGCACAGATACGCAGTATTTT CASSQDEWEASSTDTQYF
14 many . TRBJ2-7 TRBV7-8 TGTGCCAGCAGCTTAGACCCGGAGGAGCCCGAGCAGTACTTC CASSLDPEEPEQYF
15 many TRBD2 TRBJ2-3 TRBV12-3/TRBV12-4 TGTGCCAGCAGGTATCAATCCGCGGGGGAGGATACGCAGTATTTT CASRYQSAGEDTQYF
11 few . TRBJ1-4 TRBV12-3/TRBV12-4 TGTGCCAGCAGCAACCGGGACCGAGTCCTTTTT CASSNRDRVLF
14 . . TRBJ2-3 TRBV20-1 TGCAGTGCTAGAGGACAGCCTCTCACAGATACGCAGTATTTT CSARGQPLTDTQYF
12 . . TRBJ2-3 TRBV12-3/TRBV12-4 TGTGCCAGCTCACGATTAACAGATACGCAGTATTTT CASSRLTDTQYF
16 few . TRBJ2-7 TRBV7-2 TGTGCCAGCAGCTTTTGGTCATCTTGGGGCAGCTACGAGCAGTACTTC CASSFWSSWGSYEQYF
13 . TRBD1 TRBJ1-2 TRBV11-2 TGTGCCAGCAGCCAAGGGGGCGAGTATGGCTACACCTTC CASSQGGEYGYTF
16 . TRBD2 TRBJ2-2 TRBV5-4 TGTGCCAGCAGCTTGTACGGACTAGCGGCCCCCGGGGAGCTGTTTTTT CASSLYGLAAPGELFF
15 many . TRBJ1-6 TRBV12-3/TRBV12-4 TGTGCCAGCAGTTCAGGGGTTCCGACAAGTTCACCCCTCCACTTT CASSSGVPTSSPLHF
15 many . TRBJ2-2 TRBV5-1 TGCGCCAGCAGCTTGGAGCGTGCGAACACCGGGGAGCTGTTTTTT CASSLERANTGELFF
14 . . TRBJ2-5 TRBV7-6 TGTGCCAGCAGCACCCTCGAAACTACAGAGACCCAGTACTTC CASSTLETTETQYF
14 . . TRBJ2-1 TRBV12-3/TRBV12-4 TGTGCCAGCAGTTTAGAGGCCTCCTACAATGAGCAGTTCTTC CASSLEASYNEQFF
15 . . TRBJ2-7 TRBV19 TGTGCCAGTAGTCAGTGGGGCTCCCTAAACTACGAGCAGTACTTC CASSQWGSLNYEQYF
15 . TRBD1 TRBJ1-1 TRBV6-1 TGTGCCAGCAGTGCCGACAGGGTCGCGTGGACTGAAGCTTTCTTT CASSADRVAWTEAFF
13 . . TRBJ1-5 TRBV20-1 TGCAGTGCTAGGGTAGGGCAGGACGGGCCCCAGCATTTT CSARVGQDGPQHF
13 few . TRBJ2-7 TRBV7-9 TGTGCCAGCGGCCACACCCTCTCCTACGAGCAGTACTTC CASGHTLSYEQYF
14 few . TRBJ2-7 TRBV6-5 TGTGCCAGCAGTTACTCGACAGCGACCTACGAGCAGTACTTC CASSYSTATYEQYF
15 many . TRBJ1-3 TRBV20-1 TGCAGTGCTAGAGGCCCGACAGGATCTGGAAACACCATATATTTT CSARGPTGSGNTIYF
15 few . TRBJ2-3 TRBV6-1 TGTGCCAGCAGTGACCGGGTCATTTCCACAGATACGCAGTATTTT CASSDRVISTDTQYF
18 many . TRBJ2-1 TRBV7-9 TGTGCCAGCAGCCACAACACAGTCCCATTAAGCTCCTACAATGAGCAGTTCTTC CASSHNTVPLSSYNEQFF
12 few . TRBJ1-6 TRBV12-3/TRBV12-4 TGTGCCAGCAGTTTTCCGGGGTCCCCCCTCCACTTT CASSFPGSPLHF
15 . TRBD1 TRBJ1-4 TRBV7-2 TGTGCCAGCAGCATGAACAGGGGCGAAAATGAAAATCTGTTTTTT CASSMNRGENENLFF
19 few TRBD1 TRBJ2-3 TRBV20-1 TGCAGTGCTAGAGATCCAACCGGGACAGGGGGCAGCGGCACAGATACGCAGTATTTT CSARDPTGTGGSGTDTQYF
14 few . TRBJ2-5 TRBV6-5 TGTGCCAGCAGTTACGGGCTATTACAAGAGACCCAGTACTTC CASSYGLLQETQYF
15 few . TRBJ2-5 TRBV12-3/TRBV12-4 TGTGCCAGCAGGGATCCGACTGCCGGCCAAGAGACCCAGTACTTC CASRDPTAGQETQYF
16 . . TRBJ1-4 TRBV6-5 TGTGCCAGCAGTTATGAGGTGGGGTTAGCGGGTGAAAAACTGTTTTTT CASSYEVGLAGEKLFF
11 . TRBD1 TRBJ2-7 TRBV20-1 TGCAGTGCTAGCCTCGGGACAGGGGACCTCTTC CSASLGTGDLF
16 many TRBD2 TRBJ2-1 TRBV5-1 TGCGCCAGCACCAAACTAGCGGGGAAAGCCTACAATGAGCAGTTCTTC CASTKLAGKAYNEQFF
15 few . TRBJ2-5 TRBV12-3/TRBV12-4 TGTGCCAGCACCGAGGGGCCGGGGACGCAAGAGACCCAGTACTTC CASTEGPGTQETQYF
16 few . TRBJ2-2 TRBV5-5 TGTGCCAGCAGCTTGGCAACAGGCCCTGGTTCCGGGGAGCTGTTTTTT CASSLATGPGSGELFF
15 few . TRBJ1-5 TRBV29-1 TGCAGCGCCCAGACAGGCACGGGAAGCAATCAGCCCCAGCATTTT CSAQTGTGSNQPQHF
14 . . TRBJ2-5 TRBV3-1 TGTGCCAGCAGCCAAGACAGGGTAACAGAGACCCAGTACTTC CASSQDRVTETQYF
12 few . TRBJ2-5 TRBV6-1 TGTGCCAGCAATGGACTTCAAGAGACCCAGTACTTC CASNGLQETQYF
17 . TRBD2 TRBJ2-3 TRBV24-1 TGTGCCACCAGTGACCGACGGACTAGCGGGGCTACAGATACGCAGTATTTT CATSDRRTSGATDTQYF
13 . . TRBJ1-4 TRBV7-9 TGTGCCAGCAGCGGCAGGGGAGAGGAAAAACTGTTTTTT CASSGRGEEKLFF
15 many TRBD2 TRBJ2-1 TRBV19 TGTGCCAGTAGTATTCGGGCTAGCGGGGGGGATGAGCAGTTCTTC CASSIRASGGDEQFF
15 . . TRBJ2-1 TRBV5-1 TGCGCCAGCAGCACCCCGGACAGTTCCTACAATGAGCAGTTCTTC CASSTPDSSYNEQFF
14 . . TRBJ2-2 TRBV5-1 TGCGCCAGCAGCTTTGAAGGGGACCCCGGGGAGCTGTTTTTT CASSFEGDPGELFF
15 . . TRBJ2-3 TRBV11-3 TGTGCCAGCAGCCCCTGGGACACTGGGACAGATACGCAGTATTTT CASSPWDTGTDTQYF
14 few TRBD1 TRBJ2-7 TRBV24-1 TGTGCCACCGGACCCGGGACAGGCCCCTACGAGCAGTACTTC CATGPGTGPYEQYF
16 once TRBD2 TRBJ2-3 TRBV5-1 TGCGCCAGCAGTAGGTCTAGCGGGGCCAGCACAGATACGCAGTATTTT CASSRSSGASTDTQYF
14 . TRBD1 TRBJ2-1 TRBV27 TGTGCCAGCAAAGGACAGGGGGGGTTCAATGAGCAGTTCTTC CASKGQGGFNEQFF
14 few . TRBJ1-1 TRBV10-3 TGTGCCATCCGTTCCTATTCGGGGAACACTGAAGCTTTCTTT CAIRSYSGNTEAFF
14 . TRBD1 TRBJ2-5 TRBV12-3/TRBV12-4 TGTGCCAGCAGTCCCGACAGGGTCCGAGAGACCCAGTACTTC CASSPDRVRETQYF
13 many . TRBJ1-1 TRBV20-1 TGCAGTGCGGCAGGGTACGAGAGCACTGAAGCTTTCTTT CSAAGYESTEAFF